These T cell receptor beta chains were read from a single sample in a study of shared clonotypes between healthy human individuals. The protocol was immunoSEQ multiplex PCR, while the TCRdb copy is restricted to in-frame clones and leaves out a portion. The sample has about a million clones; more than 65% are singletons. Sequencing input: memory CD4+ T cells sorted from blood. These receptors were obtained from a man between 18 and 35 years old in good health. CDR3s include the opening cysteine and the closing phenylalanine or tryptophan. The order of the fields is J gene, clone size, CDR3 length, V gene, D gene, CDR3 protein, CDR3 DNA. D genes are given only for firm matches. Size is omitted from some rows. Given values are once, few, many or a class for expanded clones.

>TRBJ1-2|.|11|TRBV25-1|.
CASRDVYGYTF
TGTGCCAGCAGAGATGTCTATGGCTACACCTTC
>TRBJ1-3|.|17|TRBV2|TRBD1
CASSPRDRTASGNTIYF
TGTGCCAGCAGCCCGAGGGACAGGACAGCCTCTGGAAACACCATATATTTT
>TRBJ2-1|.|15|TRBV9|.
CASSTGVFSYNEQFF
TGTGCCAGCAGCACCGGAGTATTCTCCTACAATGAGCAGTTCTTC
>TRBJ2-3|.|15|TRBV4-1|.
CASSQDLEISDTQYF
TGCGCCAGCAGCCAAGATCTCGAGATATCAGATACGCAGTATTTT
>TRBJ1-1|.|13|TRBV30|.
CAWSGTFNTEAFF
TGTGCCTGGAGTGGTACCTTTAACACTGAAGCTTTCTTT
>TRBJ1-5|.|16|TRBV4-1|.
CASSQDHGGVNQPQHF
TGCGCCAGCAGCCAAGATCATGGCGGGGTTAATCAGCCCCAGCATTTT
>TRBJ2-7|few|14|TRBV7-7|.
CASSPGPPSYEQYF
TGTGCTAGCAGCCCGGGGCCCCCCTCCTACGAGCAGTACTTC
>TRBJ2-3|once|14|TRBV19|.
CASSIGGPSDTQYF
TGTGCCAGTAGTATCGGTGGCCCCTCAGATACGCAGTATTTT
>TRBJ2-1|.|15|TRBV5-5|TRBD1
CASSLPGGPYNEQFF
TGTGCCAGCAGCTTGCCAGGGGGCCCCTACAATGAGCAGTTCTTC
>TRBJ2-7|medium-sized|13|TRBV19|TRBD2
CASGTSGGYEQYF
TGTGCCAGTGGGACTAGCGGGGGATACGAGCAGTACTTC
>TRBJ2-3|few|15|TRBV28|TRBD2
CASSSSGGATDTQYF
TGTGCCAGCAGTAGTAGCGGGGGGGCGACAGATACGCAGTATTTT
>TRBJ2-3|.|13|TRBV19|TRBD2
CASSGLAGDTQYF
TGTGCCAGTAGTGGACTAGCGGGAGATACGCAGTATTTT
>TRBJ2-7|.|14|TRBV6-5|.
CASSYNTGAYERYF
TGTGCCAGCAGTTACAATACGGGAGCGTACGAGCGGTACTTC
>TRBJ1-4|many|13|TRBV2|.
CATRRTANEKLFF
TGTGCCACCCGGAGGACAGCTAATGAAAAACTGTTTTTT